The source of this TCR beta chain is a study of control samples from healthy donors and cancer patients. V shed 11 bases, J shed 0 bases, and the junction held 18 bases outside the gene matches. The CDR3 is made up of 17 amino acids. Germline V gene sequence: CDR1 WNHNN, CDR2 SYGVQD (reference sequence). The table came from immunoSEQ multiplex PCR; TCRdb's copy has only in-frame clones and leaves some out. The sample lists tens of thousands of clones, about nine tenths occurring once. What was sequenced was blood. This clonotype originated in a woman aged 25 to 39 in good health. The V call is TRBV10-1, the J call TRBJ1-2; the match to TRBD1 covers 7 bases. CDR3 sequence (DNA): TGCGCCGCGCCTCTGCTACACCGGGACAGATCTAACTATGGCTACACCTTC. Its protein product is CAAPLLHRDRSNYGYTF.